The clone carrying this T cell receptor (beta chain) was picked up a small number of times. The data derive from a study of regulatory T cells in long-lasting Graves disease. Time point reported: newly diagnosed GD, antithyroid drugs for less than 3 months. PBMC RNA was the source of the TCR library. Trimming pared 2 bases from V and 6 bases from J, leaving 8 bases between. Per the germline V gene, CDR1 is SEHNR and CDR2 is FQNEAQ (reference sequence). This CDR3 has 13 amino acids. Combining iRepertoire HTBI primers with Arm-PCR of CDR3 regions, the authors built TCR beta libraries. TCRdb re-called the multiplex PCR reads with MiXCR, one entry per CDR3 protein. Here the sample spans about 520,000 distinct CDR3 sequences, about 11% being singletons. The same sample was also used in a study of T cells in Graves' hyperthyroidism and ophthalmopathy. Turning to that study: Subjects aged 18 to 65 presented with newly diagnosed hyperthyroidism of less than 2 months' duration.

The sample in question was peripheral blood mononuclear cells (PBMCs), obtained at new diagnosis, from a patient treated with antithyroid drugs. The sequence was obtained from a woman aged 25 to 39 with Graves disease. The rearrangement links TRBV7-9 to TRBJ1-5; a possible D gene is TRBD1 (5 bases). The chain's CDR3 is CASSLFGGQPQHF. CDR3 DNA: TGTGCCAGCAGCTTATTTGGGGGTCAGCCCCAGCATTTT.